Listed below are T cell receptor beta chains from one sample, sequenced in a study of PD-1 blockade in classical Hodgkin lymphoma. The table came from immunoSEQ multiplex PCR; TCRdb's copy has only in-frame clones and leaves some out. The table records roughly 60,000 clones, approximately 90% of them present only once. The material sequenced was peripheral blood mononuclear cells (PBMCs), taken before the fourth cycle of nivolumab. The receptors here all came from a human donor with classical Hodgkin lymphoma. Each CDR3 is given with its conserved first and last residue. A D gene is named only where the DNA matches it firmly. Rows give clone size only sometimes, using once, few, many, or a class for an expanded clone.

v_gene	j_gene	d_gene	abundance	CDR3nt	CDR3aa
TRBV7-9	TRBJ2-7	TRBD1	-	TGTGCCAGCAGCTCCAACGACAGGGGAACTTCCCACGAGCAGTACTTC	CASSSNDRGTSHEQYF
TRBV28	TRBJ2-7	-	-	TGTGCCAGCAGTCTTCAAGGCTACGAGCAGTACTTC	CASSLQGYEQYF
TRBV18	TRBJ2-3	-	-	TGTGCCAGCTCGGACAGTCTTCACACAGATACGCAGTATTTT	CASSDSLHTDTQYF
TRBV11-2	TRBJ2-1	-	-	TGTGCCAGCAGCTTAGGATACAATGAGCAGTTCTTC	CASSLGYNEQFF
TRBV6-1	TRBJ1-1	-	-	TGTGCCAGCAGTGAAGTAACAGGCGAAACTGAAGCTTTCTTT	CASSEVTGETEAFF
TRBV7-9	TRBJ2-1	TRBD2	-	TGTGCCAGCAGCTCGCTAGTAAGAGCTAGCGGGAGTTTCTACAATGAGCAGTTCTTC	CASSSLVRASGSFYNEQFF
TRBV5-6	TRBJ2-1	-	-	TGTGCCAGCAGCTCCGGAGTTCTCTCCTACAATGAGCAGTTCTTC	CASSSGVLSYNEQFF
TRBV4-1	TRBJ2-5	-	-	TGCGCCAGCAGCCAGATTTTGCTTCAAGAGACCCAGTACTTC	CASSQILLQETQYF
TRBV4-1	TRBJ2-1	-	-	TGCGCCAGCAGCCAAGGTAACGGAGCAAGATGGCACAATGAGCAGTTCTTC	CASSQGNGARWHNEQFF
TRBV5-1	TRBJ2-7	-	once	TGCGCCAGCAGCTTCCCCGGGACGTTCCCCTACGAGCAGTACTTC	CASSFPGTFPYEQYF
TRBV19	TRBJ2-3	TRBD1	-	TGTGCCAGTAGGGACAGGGGGTTGATCGGAGATACGCAGTATTTT	CASRDRGLIGDTQYF
TRBV28	TRBJ1-4	TRBD1	-	TGTGCCAGCAGTTCCAACAGGGGGCTGGGTGAAAAACTGTTTTTT	CASSSNRGLGEKLFF
TRBV2	TRBJ2-7	-	-	TGTGCCAGCAGTGTAGGAGCGCAGTACTTC	CASSVGAQYF
TRBV6-1	TRBJ2-7	-	-	TGTGCCACAAACCCGCGGGACGAGCAGTACTTC	CATNPRDEQYF
TRBV5-5	TRBJ1-4	-	-	TGTGCCAGCAGCTTGGCCGTAGGGGCTGTGGAAAAACTGTTTTTT	CASSLAVGAVEKLFF
TRBV28	TRBJ2-5	-	-	TGTGCCAGCAGTGTACCCCAGGGTGGGGAGACCCAGTACTTC	CASSVPQGGETQYF
TRBV29-1	TRBJ2-7	-	-	TGCAGCGTTCTCATGGAAAGCTACGAGCAGTACTTC	CSVLMESYEQYF
TRBV11-1	TRBJ1-1	-	-	TGTGCCAGCAGCTTACTACAGGAGACTGAAGCTTTCTTT	CASSLLQETEAFF
TRBV19	TRBJ2-1	TRBD2	-	TGTGCCAGTAGTAGCGGACTAGCGACCACCTACAATGAGCAGTTCTTC	CASSSGLATTYNEQFF
TRBV7-9	TRBJ2-1	TRBD1	-	TGTGCCAGCAGCGTCCGGGACAGGGCCAATGAGCAGTTCTTC	CASSVRDRANEQFF
TRBV19	TRBJ1-6	-	-	TGTGCCAGTAGTATGGCCGGGGGCGTGATTAGGAATTCACCCCTCCACTTT	CASSMAGGVIRNSPLHF
TRBV2	TRBJ1-2	TRBD1	-	TGTGCCAGCAGTGAGGGATACAGGGGGGACGGCTACACCTTC	CASSEGYRGDGYTF
TRBV6-1	TRBJ2-3	-	-	TGTGCCATCAGAACAGGGTATGACACAGATACGCAGTATTTT	CAIRTGYDTDTQYF
TRBV10-3	TRBJ1-3	-	-	TGTGCCATCAGTGACGAGATGATAGCCGGAAACACCATATATTTT	CAISDEMIAGNTIYF
TRBV5-1	TRBJ2-5	-	-	TGCGCCAGCAGCTCTGGTAGGGGGGTCGAGACCCAGTACTTC	CASSSGRGVETQYF
TRBV6-1	TRBJ1-5	-	-	TGTGCCAGCAGTGACTCCTTACAGCCCCAGCATTTT	CASSDSLQPQHF
TRBV27	TRBJ2-2	TRBD1	-	TGTGCCAGCAGTCACTACTCCGGGACAGGGGGCACCGGGGAGCTGTTTTTT	CASSHYSGTGGTGELFF
TRBV7-6	TRBJ2-3	TRBD1	-	TGTGCCAGCAGCAGAGGGGGCAGGGGATCCACAGATACGCAGTATTTT	CASSRGGRGSTDTQYF
TRBV28	TRBJ1-2	TRBD1	-	TGTGCCAGCAGTTTTATGGACAGGGCCCGGTATGGCTACACCTTC	CASSFMDRARYGYTF
TRBV11-1	TRBJ2-7	-	-	TGTGCCAGCAGCTTAAGACTAGTTCCCTACGAGCAGTACTTC	CASSLRLVPYEQYF
TRBV4-1	TRBJ1-2	-	-	TGCGCCAGCAGCCAAGAAAGTAGGGGGGCTCGGGTCTATGGCTACACCTTC	CASSQESRGARVYGYTF
TRBV27	TRBJ2-3	TRBD2	-	TGTGCCAGCAGCCCCGCGGGAGAATCGTCAGATACGCAGTATTTT	CASSPAGESSDTQYF
TRBV2	TRBJ1-4	-	-	TGTGCCAGCAGTGCGCAGGCTCATCGGTTTGAAAAACTGTTTTTT	CASSAQAHRFEKLFF
TRBV5-4	TRBJ2-7	-	-	TGTGCCAGCAGCTTGCTGGAGGCGCACGAGCAGTACTTC	CASSLLEAHEQYF
TRBV13	TRBJ2-7	-	-	TGTGCCAGCAGCTCCAGGGGCGAGCAGTACTTC	CASSSRGEQYF
TRBV7-8	TRBJ1-2	-	-	TGTGCCAGCAGCTCCGGGACGGATAACTATGGCTACACCTTC	CASSSGTDNYGYTF
TRBV10-3	TRBJ1-3	-	-	TGTGCCATCAGTGATCCGGGGACACCCTCTGGAAACACCATATATTTT	CAISDPGTPSGNTIYF
TRBV7-2	TRBJ1-5	TRBD1	-	TGTGCCAGCAGCTCTCAGGGGGCGCTGAATCAGCCCCAGCATTTT	CASSSQGALNQPQHF
TRBV10-3	TRBJ1-1	-	-	TGTGCCATCAGGGATGGTGAGAACACTGAAGCTTTCTTT	CAIRDGENTEAFF
TRBV29-1	TRBJ1-1	TRBD1	-	TGCAGCGTTAAACTTGGGACAGCCCCCACTGAAGCTTTCTTT	CSVKLGTAPTEAFF
TRBV5-4	TRBJ1-2	TRBD1	-	TGTGCCAGCAGCTTGGGGGACAGGGGCTATGGCTACACCTTC	CASSLGDRGYGYTF
TRBV2	TRBJ2-2	-	once	TGTGCCAGCTTATTTGACGAGAGCCCCCGGGAGCTGTTTTTT	CASLFDESPRELFF
TRBV6-5	TRBJ2-7	TRBD1	-	TGTGCCAGCAGTTACTCGAGTCAGGGGGCCTACGAGCAGTACTTC	CASSYSSQGAYEQYF
TRBV5-8	TRBJ1-3	TRBD1	-	TGTGCCAGCAGCTCAGACAGGGTTGGAAACACCATATATTTT	CASSSDRVGNTIYF